This is a list of T cell receptor beta chains from one sample in a study of CD8+ T cells in alopecia areata. TCRdb's copy holds only in-frame clones and misses some; the assay was immunoSEQ multiplex PCR. This table has more than 90,000 clones, about 59% appearing once. Source: CD8+ T cells sorted from blood, taken at week 24, from a patient treated with tofacitinib. These receptors were collected from a human donor with alopecia areata. CDR3s leave out the opening cysteine and the closing phenylalanine or tryptophan. Fields, in order: J gene, V gene, CDR3 protein.

TRBJ2-7,TRBV25-1,ASSASYEQY
TRBJ1-2,TRBV27,ASTPVGGSNGYT
TRBJ1-6,TRBV27,ASSLSGRSYNSPLH
TRBJ2-3,TRBV13,ASSPSGTSGGSSTDTQY
TRBJ2-7,TRBV13,ASSPPSGGVSYEQY
TRBJ1-6,TRBV6-4,ASSDADNSPLH
TRBJ2-2,TRBV11-2,ASSSGTGELF
TRBJ1-1,TRBV13,ASSLGGSTEAF
TRBJ1-1,TRBV9,ASSVGGGGTEAF
TRBJ1-2,TRBV14,ASSAHDNSYGYT
TRBJ1-1,TRBV7-9,ASSLERGRGVNTEAF
TRBJ2-5,TRBV6-5,ASSYGETQY
TRBJ2-7,TRBV7-2,ASSRQGLEQY
TRBJ2-3,TRBV9,ASSVGSGLAADTQY
TRBJ2-3,TRBV4-1,ASSQGPGGSTDTQY
TRBJ1-4,TRBV7-9,ASSSGQGDEKLF
TRBJ2-3,TRBV30,AWNPTGGGTDTQY
TRBJ2-7,TRBV4-3,ASSLLPGNSYEQY
TRBJ2-3,TRBV7-3,ASSSTSGGADTQY
TRBJ1-2,TRBV29-1,SVEAAGYGIENYGYT
TRBJ1-5,TRBV27,ASSDSESQPQH
TRBJ2-2,TRBV13,ASSLWASGTGELF
TRBJ2-1,TRBV29-1,SVEPDIKRGGEQF
TRBJ2-3,TRBV10-3,AISESGTSGISDTQY
TRBJ2-6,TRBV11-2,ASSLRGLLQGAGANVLT
TRBJ2-1,TRBV29-1,STTGAWGFSQF
TRBJ1-4,TRBV7-2,ASSLSHRGEKLF
TRBJ2-1,TRBV27,ASSGRTSGFPNEQF
TRBJ2-5,TRBV27,ASSLRDGQETQY
TRBJ2-7,TRBV15,ATSSIREGPAYEQY
TRBJ2-2,TRBV29-1,SVGTGGELF
TRBJ2-7,TRBV7-9,ASSLATHGGLYEQY
TRBJ1-4,TRBV27,ASKNREKLF
TRBJ1-1,TRBV4-1,ASSQGTVNTEAF
TRBJ2-7,TRBV28,ASTRQGATYEQY
TRBJ1-2,TRBV27,ASSLSVGTGLYGYT
TRBJ2-5,TRBV7-3,ASSLGLIETQY
TRBJ1-4,TRBV4-1,ASSRLFATNEKLF
TRBJ1-1,TRBV6-5,ASSYRQENTEAF
TRBJ2-1,TRBV29-1,SPRQGNGNEQF
TRBJ2-2,TRBV5-6,ASSLDRGSHNGELF
TRBJ2-1,TRBV7-6,ASSYRNYNEQF
TRBJ2-7,TRBV5-1,ASSLSRRVPSYEQY
TRBJ2-2,TRBV30,AWSVIGRNTGELF
TRBJ2-5,TRBV7-9,ASSFRETQY
TRBJ2-1,TRBV27,ASSLKTSGGGEQF
TRBJ2-5,TRBV29-1,SVEGWETGETQY
TRBJ2-3,TRBV6-1,ASREGPDTQY
TRBJ1-1,TRBV7-6,ASSSDRGLSEAF
TRBJ2-2,TRBV25-1,ASLDRDHGELF
TRBJ2-7,TRBV6-1,ASSEAVGDTDEQY
TRBJ2-2,TRBV7-9,ASSLMNTGELF
TRBJ2-5,TRBV27,ASSFVGERETQY
TRBJ2-7,TRBV6-1,ASSERFYEQY
TRBJ1-2,TRBV7-2,ANNQPTGSNYGYT
TRBJ2-5,TRBV5-1,ASSYQGQPQETQY
TRBJ2-4,TRBV15,ATSRDLEGIKRNIQY
TRBJ2-3,TRBV4-3,ASSQGRLAGGDTQY
TRBJ2-7,TRBV29-1,SVEVGSYEQY
TRBJ2-5,TRBV6-4,ASSYSSAIQETQY